This is a list of T cell receptor beta chains from one sample in a study of blood T cells in healthy people across ages. In TCRdb, the 5' RACE reads were re-called with MiXCR into one record per CDR3 protein. This table holds approximately 2,000,000 distinct CDR3 sequences, about 39% found once. The sequenced material came from blood. The receptors come from a human donor in good health. The CDR3 runs from the conserved cysteine through the conserved F or W. The order of the fields is J gene, clone size, V gene, CDR3 protein. Clone size is shown for a subset of rows, as once, few, many or a class of expanded clone.

J gene: TRBJ2-7; clone size: .; V gene: TRBV4-3; CDR3 protein: CASSQELAGAHYEQYF
J gene: TRBJ1-2; clone size: few; V gene: TRBV20-1; CDR3 protein: CSASKRVRGYTF
J gene: TRBJ1-5; clone size: few; V gene: TRBV6-5; CDR3 protein: CASSPGAGDSNQPQHF
J gene: TRBJ1-6; clone size: .; V gene: TRBV6-5; CDR3 protein: CASSYSMRVSYNSPLHF
J gene: TRBJ2-5; clone size: many; V gene: TRBV7-2; CDR3 protein: CASSSQGRGEQYF
J gene: TRBJ1-1; clone size: few; V gene: TRBV27; CDR3 protein: CASRRTGKNTEAFF
J gene: TRBJ2-5; clone size: .; V gene: TRBV20-1; CDR3 protein: CSARSPQGETQYF
J gene: TRBJ2-3; clone size: .; V gene: TRBV7-2; CDR3 protein: CASSLAAGSDTRYF
J gene: TRBJ2-1; clone size: .; V gene: TRBV7-2; CDR3 protein: CASSPEMVGEQFF
J gene: TRBJ1-5; clone size: few; V gene: TRBV7-2; CDR3 protein: CASSPSGSSNQPQHF
J gene: TRBJ2-7; clone size: few; V gene: TRBV12-3/TRBV12-4; CDR3 protein: CASTGLAGVEQYF
J gene: TRBJ2-1; clone size: .; V gene: TRBV7-9; CDR3 protein: CASREVYNEQFF
J gene: TRBJ1-1; clone size: few; V gene: TRBV29-1; CDR3 protein: CSVSRGPTEAFF
J gene: .; clone size: .; V gene: TRBV20-1; CDR3 protein: CSARGLGRGEAYEQYF
J gene: TRBJ2-7; clone size: .; V gene: TRBV7-2; CDR3 protein: CASSLRWGYGEGEQYF
J gene: TRBJ2-7; clone size: many; V gene: TRBV20-1; CDR3 protein: CSASLGSTYEQYF
J gene: TRBJ1-2; clone size: .; V gene: TRBV29-1; CDR3 protein: CSVDIGDGYTF